What follows is one TCR beta chain and its context. The antigen is unknown. As an off-target read in a library built for alpha chains, this beta chain has a frequency of little significance. This record comes from a study of spatial heterogeneity in lung cancer. Every TCR cDNA molecule carried a tag that served as a unique molecular identifier. TCRdb processed the 5' RACE reads anew with MiXCR; each CDR3 protein has one entry. The sample consists of approximately 16,000 distinct CDR3 sequences, approximately 7% of them appearing once. Sample time point: sample taken at primary tumor resection. Germline V gene sequence: CDR1 SGHTA, CDR2 FQGNSA. The CDR3 has 14 amino acids. J gave up 8 bases and V 7 bases, and 11 bases lay outside the gene matches. Study-wide points: Ubiquitous and regional nonsynonymous mutation counts were tracked by ubiquitous and regional expanded TCR counts, respectively. The study found that expanded intratumoral alpha and beta TCR counts tracked tumor mutation counts.

This clonotype originated in a female donor with early-stage non-small cell lung cancer. This material consisted of lung tumor tissue, taken at surgery. V and J are TRBV7-2 and TRBJ1-2; TRBD1 matches at 9 bases. The CDR3 reads CASTQGGTGTGYTF. The CDR3 nucleotides are TGTGCCAGCACCCAGGGGGGGACAGGGACGGGCTACACCTTC.